This T cell receptor (beta chain) was found in a study of technical replicates of blood from a handful of donors (dated by TCRdb to 2016 to 2017). With regard to this clone: The antigen it recognizes is unknown. No much larger clone exists at a distance of one base, and base qualities are not known.

The receptor library was made with the immunoSEQ multiplex PCR assay. What TCRdb holds here is the immuneACCESS table cut down to in-frame rearrangements. Part of the clones is not present; checked against another copy, under half of the missing clones reflect an unresolved V gene, and the others are unexplained. The table for this sample lists around 80,000 clones; 95% to 98% of them were counted only once. Clones ranked in the top ten supply more than 0.12% of the sample. At the junction V is shortened by 2 bases and J by 7 bases, with 5 bases in between. The germline V gene yields MGHDK for CDR1 and SYGVNS for CDR2. The CDR3 goes from the cysteine to the phenylalanine over 12 residues. Just the 36-base CDR3 DNA is kept, in frame starting at base 1.

Specimen: T cells isolated from PBMCs. This chain joins TRBV25-1 to TRBJ2-2; the D gene is not confidently resolved. The TCR was taken from a human donor in good health. The DNA sequence follows: TGTGCCAGCAGTGAAAATAGCGGGGAGCTGTTTTTT. It codes for CASSENSGELFF.